A selection of T cell receptor beta chains follows, all from one sample in a study of blood T cell repertoires in COVID-19. The repertoire was sequenced with immunoSEQ multiplex PCR; TCRdb's copy has only in-frame clones and lacks some. The sample lists 450,000 to 500,000 clones, 88% occurring once. The sequenced material came from PBMCs or T cells enriched from blood (not recorded which). The receptor source for this set is a woman in her fifties or sixties who had recovered from COVID-19. Each CDR3 is given with its conserved first and last residue.

j_call	v_call	cdr3_aa
TRBJ1-5	TRBV28	CASRSGGFGNQPQHF
TRBJ2-1	TRBV10-3	CAISEPRTKWNEQFF
TRBJ1-2	TRBV19	CASSGGTVARNYGYTF
TRBJ1-1	TRBV6-5	CASRSTGREAFF
TRBJ1-2	TRBV24-1	CATSDSKMKLRSGYTF
TRBJ1-3	TRBV11-3	CASSPTVPGNTIYF
TRBJ1-5	TRBV7-2	CASSLAGQGNQPQHF
TRBJ2-1	TRBV29-1	CSVRATSPGEQFF
TRBJ2-7	TRBV7-9	CASSLKAGGYEQYF
TRBJ2-1	TRBV3-1/TRBV3-2	CASSQVGGADEQFF
TRBJ1-2	TRBV3-1/TRBV3-2	CASSQGQGWYGYTF
TRBJ2-3	TRBV5-1	CASSWGTGGRDTQYF
TRBJ2-7	TRBV11-3	CASSLSPEGAPLYEQYF